The 14 T cell receptor beta chains below all came from one sample that was sequenced in a study of cytomegalovirus exposure and HLA in healthy donors. PCR was performed using 60 Vbeta and 13 Jbeta primers. Using immunoSEQ multiplex PCR, the repertoire was profiled, and TCRdb retains in-frame clones only, with some absent. The data contain about 160,000 clones, about 88% of them seen just once; the ten biggest clones take up approximately 2%. Sequencing was carried out using PBMCs. These receptor sequences come from a man aged 18 to 29 in good health and CMV-seropositive.

The chain carries TRBV10-3 and TRBJ1-1; 7 bases are shared with TRBD1. Per germline, CDR1 ENHRY and CDR2 SYGVKD. This CDR3 spans 12 amino acids. Losses at the gene ends were 7 bases for V and 6 bases for J; bases not matched to a gene: 5. CDR3 in amino acids: CAIKSTGAEAFF. The CDR3 DNA reads TGTGCCATCAAAAGTACAGGGGCTGAAGCTTTCTTT.

The chain is built from TRBV9 and TRBJ1-6; D is perhaps TRBD1 (5 bases). V was shortened by 8 bases and J by 6 bases, with 15 bases between the two germline ends. This CDR3 has 14 residues. CDR1 and CDR2 (germline): SGDLS, YYNGEE. The CDR3 DNA sequence: TGTGCCAGTTCCATGGAAGGGGCTAATTCACCCCTCCACTTT. Translated: CASSMEGANSPLHF.

V and J are TRBV2 and TRBJ2-5, with 13 nucleotides matching TRBD2. The length of the CDR3 is 13 residues. V gave up 7 bases and J gave up 5 bases; unmatched junction bases: 1. CDR1 and CDR2 from the germline V gene are SNHLY and FYNNEI. CDR3 residues: CASKGLAGETQYF. The CDR3 nucleotides are TGTGCCAGCAAGGGACTAGCGGGGGAGACCCAGTACTTC.

Comment on this clone: At one boundary the junction diverges from the germline segment, which might be a read error. The gene calls are TRBV7-9 and TRBJ1-2; tentative D call: TRBD1 (6 bases). The CDR3 loop spans 15 amino acids. Germline V CDR1 and CDR2: SEHNR, FQNEAQ (reference sequence). CDR3 amino acids: CSSSLGPSRQDGYTF. The CDR3 DNA follows: TGTTCCAGCAGCTTAGGCCCGTCCCGACAGGATGGCTACACCTTC.

The chain links TRBV6-6 to TRBJ1-3; 8 nucleotides match TRBD1. The CDR3 extends over 13 amino acids. The trim removed 7 bases at V and 4 bases at J, leaving 3 bases unmatched. CDR1 MNHNY and CDR2 SVGAGI come from the germline V gene (reference sequence). DNA of the CDR3: TGTGCCAGCACCCAGGGGGCCGGAAACACCATATATTTT. It encodes CASTQGAGNTIYF.

The gene calls are TRBV5-1 and TRBJ2-7, with D possibly TRBD1 on 6 matching bases. The germline CDR1 and CDR2 sequences are SGHRS and YFSETQ. With 3 bases removed from V and 2 bases from J, the gap between germline ends came to 15 bases. The CDR3 has 15 residues. This CDR3 is CASSSTGTLPYEQYF. The CDR3 DNA reads TGCGCCAGCAGCTCGACTGGGACACTTCCCTACGAGCAGTACTTC.

CDR3 nucleotide sequence: TGTGCCAGCAGTTTTAAAGGGACAGGGACCTACGAGCAGTACTTC. This sequence encodes CASSFKGTGTYEQYF. The chain uses TRBV27 and TRBJ2-7; the match to TRBD1 covers 9 bases. With V trimmed by 3 bases and J by 2 bases, 5 bases remained unmatched. The length of the CDR3 is 15 residues. Germline V gives CDR1 MNHEY, CDR2 SMNVEV (reference sequence).

The chain has TRBV7-2 and TRBJ2-4, with TRBD2 matching 12 bases. There are 19 residues in the CDR3. V lost 2 bases, J lost 0 bases, and 8 bases stayed unmatched. CDR1 is SGHTA, CDR2 FQGNSA, per germline. In DNA form, the CDR3 reads TGTGCCAGCAGCTTAAGGCCTAGCGGGGGGGAGATAGCCAAAAACATTCAGTACTTC. Translating gives CASSLRPSGGEIAKNIQYF.

The chain couples TRBV25-1 to TRBJ1-1; D is unclear. V lost 3 bases and J 10 bases, leaving 12 bases between the germline ends. This CDR3 contains 12 residues. Germline CDR1 reads MGHDK; CDR2 reads SYGVNS. This CDR3 reads CASSEFLGRAFF. CDR3 sequence (DNA): TGTGCCAGCAGTGAGTTCTTGGGGAGAGCTTTCTTT.

The gene calls are TRBV27 and TRBJ2-5; D gene uncertain. Looked up from germline, CDR1 is MNHEY and CDR2 is SMNVEV (reference sequence). With 8 bases removed from V and 4 bases from J, the gap between germline ends came to 5 bases. This CDR3 spans 10 amino acids. CDR3 protein: CASGRETQYF. The DNA of the CDR3 is TGTGCCAGCGGCCGAGAGACCCAGTACTTC.

In this sample, this clone turned up once. The chain employs TRBV5-4 and TRBJ2-1, with D hard to call. The V and J ends lost 1 base and 5 bases respectively, with 10 bases between them. The germline V gene has CDR1 SGHNT and CDR2 YYREEE (reference sequence). CDR3 length: 14 residues. The CDR3 reads CASSLTTTDNEQFF. In DNA, the CDR3 is TGTGCCAGCAGCTTGACTACCACTGACAATGAGCAGTTCTTC.

This clone came up once. The chain carries TRBV19 and TRBJ2-3; TRBD1 aligns across 7 bases. This CDR3 contains 15 residues. Losses at the gene ends were 6 bases for V and 0 bases for J; bases not matched to a gene: 6. CDR1 is LNHDA, CDR2 SQIVND, per germline (reference sequence). The CDR3 nucleotides are TGTGCCAGTAGGCGAGGGGGCCGTAGCACAGATACGCAGTATTTT. Translation gives CASRRGGRSTDTQYF.

The chain employs TRBV6-5 and TRBJ2-3; D is unresolved. V lost 1 base, J lost 4 bases, and 9 bases lay in between. From germline, CDR1 is MNHEY and CDR2 SVGAGI. The CDR3 covers 14 residues. The CDR3: CASSYFVSADTQYF. DNA of the CDR3: TGTGCCAGCAGTTACTTCGTATCCGCAGATACGCAGTATTTT.

This chain links TRBV11-3 with TRBJ2-5; 16 bases agree with TRBD2. This CDR3 region has 17 residues. Germline CDR1 is SGHNT and CDR2 is YENEEA. After removal of 5 bases from V and 4 bases from J, the junction contained 7 bases not matched to a gene. Here the CDR3 DNA reads TGTGCCAGCAGCCTCGGGACTAGCGGGGGGGCAGGAGAGACCCAGTACTTC. This translates into CASSLGTSGGAGETQYF.